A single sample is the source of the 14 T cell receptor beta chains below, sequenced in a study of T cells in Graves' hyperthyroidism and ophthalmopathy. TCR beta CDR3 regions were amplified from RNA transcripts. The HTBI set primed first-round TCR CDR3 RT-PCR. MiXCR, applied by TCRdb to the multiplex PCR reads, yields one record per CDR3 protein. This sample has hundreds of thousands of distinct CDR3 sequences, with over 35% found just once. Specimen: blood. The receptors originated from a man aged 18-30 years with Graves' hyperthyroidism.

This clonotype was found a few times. The CDR3 protein is CASSEGEVGPGGTEAFF. For the CDR3, the DNA is TGTGCCAGCAGCGAAGGGGAGGTGGGGCCAGGGGGCACTGAAGCTTTCTTT. This chain connects TRBV7-3 to TRBJ1-1; 7 positions match TRBD1. This CDR3 has 17 amino acids. Trimming at V came to 5 bases and at J to 4 bases, leaving 16 bases not matched to a gene. Germline CDR1 is SGHTA and CDR2 is FQGTGA.

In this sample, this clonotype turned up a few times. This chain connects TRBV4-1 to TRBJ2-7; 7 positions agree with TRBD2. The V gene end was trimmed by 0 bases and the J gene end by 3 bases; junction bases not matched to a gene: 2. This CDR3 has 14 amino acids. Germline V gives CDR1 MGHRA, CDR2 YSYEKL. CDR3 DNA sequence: TGCGCCAGCAGCCAAGATTGGGACTACTACGAGCAGTACTTC. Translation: CASSQDWDYYEQYF.

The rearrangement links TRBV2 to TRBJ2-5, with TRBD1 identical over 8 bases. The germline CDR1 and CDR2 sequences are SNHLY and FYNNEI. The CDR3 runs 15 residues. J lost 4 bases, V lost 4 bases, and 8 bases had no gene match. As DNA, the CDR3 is TGTGCCAGCAGTGGCCCGCCAGGGGGCACAGAGACCCAGTACTTC. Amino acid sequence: CASSGPPGGTETQYF.

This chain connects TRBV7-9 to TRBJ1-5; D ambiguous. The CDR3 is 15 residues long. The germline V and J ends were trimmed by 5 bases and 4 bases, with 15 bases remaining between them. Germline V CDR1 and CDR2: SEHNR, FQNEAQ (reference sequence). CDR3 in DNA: TGTGCCAGCAGCCAAGCGCCAGGCCAAAATCAGCCCCAGCATTTT. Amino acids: CASSQAPGQNQPQHF. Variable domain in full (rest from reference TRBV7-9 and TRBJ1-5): DTGVSQNPRHKITKRGQNVTFRCDPISEHNRLYWYRQTLGQGPEFLTYFQNEAQLEKSRLLSDRFSAERPKGSFSTLEIQRTEQGDSAMYLCASSQAPGQNQPQHFGDGTRLSIL.

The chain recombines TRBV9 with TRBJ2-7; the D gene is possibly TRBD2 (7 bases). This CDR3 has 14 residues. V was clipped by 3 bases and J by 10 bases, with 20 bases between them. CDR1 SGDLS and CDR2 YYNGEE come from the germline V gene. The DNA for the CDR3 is TGTGCCAGCAGCGCCGGGGACCGGGGGGCTGATCAGTACTTC. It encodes CASSAGDRGADQYF.

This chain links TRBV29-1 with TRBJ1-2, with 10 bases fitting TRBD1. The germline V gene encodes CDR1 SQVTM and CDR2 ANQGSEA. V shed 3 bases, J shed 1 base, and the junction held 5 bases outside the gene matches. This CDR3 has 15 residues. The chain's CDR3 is CSVDSGTGVNYGYTF. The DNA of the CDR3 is TGCAGCGTTGACTCCGGGACAGGGGTTAACTATGGCTACACCTTC.

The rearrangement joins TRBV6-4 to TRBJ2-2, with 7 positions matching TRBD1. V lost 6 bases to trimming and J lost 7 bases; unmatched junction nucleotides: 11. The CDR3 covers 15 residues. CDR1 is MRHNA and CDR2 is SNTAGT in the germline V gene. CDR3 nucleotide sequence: TGTGCCAGCAGCCCACAACAGGGGACGAACGGGGAGCTGTTTTTT. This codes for CASSPQQGTNGELFF.

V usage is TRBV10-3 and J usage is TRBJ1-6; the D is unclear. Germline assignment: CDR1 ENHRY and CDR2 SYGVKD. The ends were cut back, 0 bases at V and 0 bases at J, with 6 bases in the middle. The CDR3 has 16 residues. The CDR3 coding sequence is TGTGCCATCAGTGAGTCGGCACACTCCTATAATTCACCCCTCCACTTT. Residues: CAISESAHSYNSPLHF.

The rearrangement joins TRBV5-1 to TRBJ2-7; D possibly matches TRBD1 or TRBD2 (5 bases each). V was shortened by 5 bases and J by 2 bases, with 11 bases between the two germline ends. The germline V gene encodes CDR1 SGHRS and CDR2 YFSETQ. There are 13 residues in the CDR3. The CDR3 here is CASRGVGTYEQYF. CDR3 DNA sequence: TGCGCCAGCAGGGGGGTTGGAACCTACGAGCAGTACTTC. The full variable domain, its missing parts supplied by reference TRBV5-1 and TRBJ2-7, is KAGVTQTPRYLIKTRGQQVTLSCSPISGHRSVSWYQQTPGQGLQFLFEYFSETQRNKGNFPGRFSGRQFSNSRSEMNVSTLELGDSALYLCASRGVGTYEQYFGPGTRLTVT.

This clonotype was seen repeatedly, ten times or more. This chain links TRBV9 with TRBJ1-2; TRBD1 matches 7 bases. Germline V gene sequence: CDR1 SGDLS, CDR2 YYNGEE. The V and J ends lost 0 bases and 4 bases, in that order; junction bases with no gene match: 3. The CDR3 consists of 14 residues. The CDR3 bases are TGTGCCAGCAGCGTAGGAGGGGGCGCCTATGGCTACACCTTC. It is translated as CASSVGGGAYGYTF.

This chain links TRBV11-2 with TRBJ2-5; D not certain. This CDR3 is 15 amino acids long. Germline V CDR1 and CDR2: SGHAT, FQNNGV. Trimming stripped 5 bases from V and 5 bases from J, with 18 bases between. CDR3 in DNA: TGTGCCAGCAGCGCCCGGACGGCCGAGATCGAGACCCAGTACTTC. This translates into CASSARTAEIETQYF.

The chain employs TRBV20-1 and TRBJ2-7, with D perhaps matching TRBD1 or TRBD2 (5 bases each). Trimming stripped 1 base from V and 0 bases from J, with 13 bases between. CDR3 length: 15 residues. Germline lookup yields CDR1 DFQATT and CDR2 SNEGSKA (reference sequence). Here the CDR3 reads CSARGGNYRSYEQYF. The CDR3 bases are TGCAGTGCTAGAGGGGGGAACTACCGCTCCTACGAGCAGTACTTC.

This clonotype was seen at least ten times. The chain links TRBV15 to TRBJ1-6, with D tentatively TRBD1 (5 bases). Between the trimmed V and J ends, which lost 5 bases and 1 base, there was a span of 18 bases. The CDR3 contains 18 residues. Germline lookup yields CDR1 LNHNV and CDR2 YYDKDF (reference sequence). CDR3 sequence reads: CATSDRPSGPSYNSPLHF. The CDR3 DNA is TGTGCCACCAGCGATAGACCTTCGGGGCCATCCTATAATTCACCCCTCCACTTT.

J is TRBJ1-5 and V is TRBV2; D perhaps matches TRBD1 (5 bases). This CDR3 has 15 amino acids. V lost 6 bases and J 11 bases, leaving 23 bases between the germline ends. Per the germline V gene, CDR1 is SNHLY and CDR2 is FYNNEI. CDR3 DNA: TGTGCCAGCAGCTCCTCTAATCTAGCGGGGGAGACCCAGCATTTT. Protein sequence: CASSSSNLAGETQHF. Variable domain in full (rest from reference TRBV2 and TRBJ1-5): EPEVTQTPSHQVTQMGQEVILRCVPISNHLYFYWYRQILGQKVEFLVSFYNNEISEKSEIFDDQFSVERPDGSNFTLKIRSTKLEDSAMYFCASSSSNLAGETQHFGDGTRLSIL.